Below, 20 T cell receptor beta chains from the same sample are listed, as sequenced in a study of cytomegalovirus exposure and HLA in healthy donors (dated by TCRdb to about 2017). The method was the immunoSEQ multiplex PCR assay. The multiplex PCR relied on a mix of 60 forward primers for TCR Vbeta segments and 13 reverse primers for TCR Jbeta segments. Here the immuneACCESS table is served through TCRdb, limited to in-frame sequences with V and J called. Missing clones are a known gap in these copies; in checked studies unresolved V genes cover under half, and the rest lacks a known reason. The table kept for this sample lists some 160,000 clones. The ten largest make up roughly 2% of the sample. The sample was PBMCs. Receptor source: a man under 40 in good health and CMV-seronegative.

This chain joins TRBV6-1 and TRBJ2-7; 9 positions match TRBD1. Unmatched junction bases numbered 6, after V lost 7 bases and J lost 2 bases. Germline loops: CDR1 MNHNS, CDR2 SASEGT. The CDR3 runs 14 residues. In nucleotides, the CDR3 is TGTGCCAGCAACCCGGGACAGGGAACCTACGAGCAGTACTTC. Translating gives CASNPGQGTYEQYF.

This chain connects TRBV27 to TRBJ2-7, with a tentative D call TRBD2 (6 bases). This CDR3 comprises 13 residues. Trimming removed 3 bases from V and 6 bases from J, with 12 bases in between. The germline CDR1 and CDR2 sequences are MNHEY and SMNVEV (reference sequence). The CDR3 sequence: CASSFREPAEQYF. DNA for the CDR3: TGTGCCAGCAGTTTCCGGGAGCCAGCCGAGCAGTACTTC.

The chain is built from TRBV30 and TRBJ2-7; TRBD1 aligns across 8 bases. Germline V gene data show CDR1 as GTSNPN and CDR2 as SVGIG (reference sequence). The V gene end was trimmed by 2 bases and the J gene end by 7 bases; junction bases not matched to a gene: 13. This CDR3 region has 15 residues. CDR3 residues: CAWSYLGTGLREQYF. The CDR3, as DNA: TGTGCCTGGAGTTACCTCGGGACAGGATTACGGGAGCAGTACTTC.

The chain employs TRBV19 and TRBJ1-5, with D perhaps TRBD1 (6 bases). Germline lookup yields CDR1 LNHDA and CDR2 SQIVND (reference sequence). Trimming removed 6 bases from V and 2 bases from J, with 14 bases in between. The CDR3 sequence is 15 residues long. CDR3 in amino acids: CASSATGTGNQPQHF. DNA for the CDR3: TGTGCCAGTAGCGCAACAGGGACCGGCAATCAGCCCCAGCATTTT. The full variable domain, with the rest looked up from reference TRBV19 and TRBJ1-5, is DGGITQSPKYLFRKEGQNVTLSCEQNLNHDAMYWYRQDPGQGLRLIYYSQIVNDFQKGDIAEGYSVSREKKESFPLTVTSAQKNPTAFYLCASSATGTGNQPQHFGDGTRLSIL.

The V gene is TRBV5-5, the J gene TRBJ1-5; the match to TRBD1 covers 7 bases. J gave up 3 bases and V 4 bases, and 7 bases lay outside the gene matches. Germline V gene sequence: CDR1 SGHKS, CDR2 YYEKEE (reference sequence). This CDR3 contains 15 residues. CDR3 protein: CASSRTGQNNQPQHF. Written as DNA, the CDR3 is TGTGCCAGCAGCAGGACGGGACAGAACAATCAGCCCCAGCATTTT.

V and J are TRBV27 and TRBJ2-1; tentatively, D is TRBD2 (5 bases). The V and J ends lost 5 bases and 6 bases respectively, with 20 bases between them. Germline lookup yields CDR1 MNHEY and CDR2 SMNVEV (reference sequence). The CDR3 is made up of 16 amino acids. DNA for the CDR3: TGTGCCAGCAGTCCCCTAAGAGGGAGAATCCGCAATGAGCAGTTCTTC. Protein product: CASSPLRGRIRNEQFF.

J is TRBJ1-2 and V is TRBV30; 7 bases agree with TRBD1. Per germline, CDR1 GTSNPN and CDR2 SVGIG (reference sequence). Trimming removed 2 bases from V and 3 bases from J; junction bases left unmatched: 3. The CDR3 contains 13 residues. CDR3 nucleotides: TGTGCCTGGAGTAGGCAGGGGGACTATGGCTACACCTTC. It specifies CAWSRQGDYGYTF.

V and J are TRBV29-1 and TRBJ2-3, with TRBD2 identical over 11 bases. The CDR3 is made up of 15 amino acids. CDR1 and CDR2 from the germline V gene are SQVTM and ANQGSEA. Trimming took 4 bases from V and 0 from J; bases not matched to a gene: 3. The CDR3 is CSVAASGRSTDTQYF. The CDR3 nucleotides read TGCAGCGTTGCGGCTAGCGGGAGGAGCACAGATACGCAGTATTTT.

The rearrangement links TRBV7-9 to TRBJ2-7, with 7 bases that match TRBD2. CDR3 length equals 18 residues. The V segment lost 5 bases and the J segment 4 bases; nucleotides outside the gene matches: 20. Germline CDR1 is SEHNR and CDR2 is FQNEAQ (reference sequence). CDR3: CASSRGTTRGGLIYEQYF. In nucleotides, the CDR3 is TGTGCCAGCAGCCGAGGCACAACACGGGGAGGGTTAATATACGAGCAGTACTTC.

The chain is built from TRBV18 and TRBJ1-5; D is perhaps TRBD1 (6 bases). The V gene lost 3 bases and the J gene lost 2 bases, with 14 bases spanning the gap. Germline values: CDR1 KGHSH, CDR2 LQKENI. This CDR3 comprises 16 residues. The CDR3 DNA reads TGTGCCAGCTCACCTCTTGGGGGCTGGGGCAATCAGCCCCAGCATTTT. Translating gives CASSPLGGWGNQPQHF.

The chain links TRBV27 to TRBJ2-3, with D unclear. This CDR3 is built from 15 residues. Germline V lookup: CDR1 MNHEY, CDR2 SMNVEV (reference sequence). V lost 1 base, J lost 0 bases, and 8 bases lay in between. The CDR3 bases are TGTGCCAGCAGTTTATTCCGCGGCAGCACAGATACGCAGTATTTT. Its protein is CASSLFRGSTDTQYF.

V gene TRBV30 combines with J gene TRBJ1-2; the D is unclear. The CDR3 is made up of 13 amino acids. Deletions cut 3 bases from V and 1 base from J, with 9 bases between. The germline V gene encodes CDR1 GTSNPN and CDR2 SVGIG (reference sequence). This CDR3 reads CAWRGRDNYGYTF. The CDR3 DNA follows: TGTGCCTGGAGAGGGAGGGATAACTATGGCTACACCTTC.

The rearrangement links TRBV6-1 to TRBJ2-5; 7 bases align to TRBD1. Trimming at V came to 2 bases and at J to 7 bases, leaving 10 bases not matched to a gene. The CDR3 extends over 15 amino acids. Germline CDR1 and CDR2: MNHNS and SASEGT. The CDR3 DNA is TGTGCCAGCAGTGAAAGACAGGGAAACTTGGGGACCCAGTACTTC. Residues: CASSERQGNLGTQYF.

The chain carries TRBV2 and TRBJ2-7; weak D call: TRBD2 (6 bases). Germline values: CDR1 SNHLY, CDR2 FYNNEI. Deletions cut 5 bases from V and 4 bases from J, with 15 bases between. This CDR3 region has 14 residues. This CDR3 is CASSKGQGGYEQYF. DNA of the CDR3: TGTGCCAGCAGTAAAGGGCAGGGAGGTTACGAGCAGTACTTC.

This chain links TRBV7-9 with TRBJ2-5, with D maybe TRBD1 (5 bases). The CDR3 is made up of 15 amino acids. Trimming cost V 3 bases and J 5 bases, with 16 bases left between them. Germline V CDR1 and CDR2: SEHNR, FQNEAQ (reference sequence). The CDR3 coding sequence is TGTGCCAGCAGCTTGGGTGTCAGGGCCGAGGAGACCCAGTACTTC. This gives the protein CASSLGVRAEETQYF.

The CDR3 DNA reads as TGTGCCAGCAGGAGAGCAACTAATGAAAAACTGTTTTTT. It specifies CASRRATNEKLFF. The chain carries TRBV25-1 and TRBJ1-4; unclear D gene. Trimming shortened V by 6 bases and J by 0 bases, and 5 bases separated the two germline ends. Looked up from germline, CDR1 is MGHDK and CDR2 is SYGVNS. The CDR3 extends over 13 amino acids.

This sequence joins TRBV10-3 and TRBJ1-1; D is undetermined. Trimming removed 2 bases at V and 4 bases at J, with 14 bases between. Germline CDR1 is ENHRY and CDR2 is SYGVKD. This CDR3 contains 15 residues. The CDR3, as DNA: TGTGCCATCAGTGAGCCGGGGATCTGGGCCACTGAAGCTTTCTTT. Amino acids: CAISEPGIWATEAFF.

The chain links TRBV5-6 to TRBJ1-1; possibly TRBD1 for D (5 bases). This CDR3 has 17 amino acids. Germline CDR1 SGHDT, CDR2 YYEEEE. Trimming removed 4 bases from V and 1 base from J, with 20 bases in between. CDR3 sequence (DNA): TGTGCCAGCAGCCTTAGGGGTTATAAACTCACGAACACTGAAGCTTTCTTT. It is translated as CASSLRGYKLTNTEAFF.

This chain joins TRBV28 and TRBJ2-5; D may be TRBD2 (6 bases). Germline V gives CDR1 MDHEN, CDR2 SYDVKM. This CDR3 is built from 14 residues. The germline V and J ends were trimmed by 6 bases and 0 bases, with 11 bases remaining between them. The DNA for the CDR3 is TGTGCCAGCAGCGAGACTAGGGACCAAGAGACCCAGTACTTC. This encodes CASSETRDQETQYF.

The chain has TRBV5-1 and TRBJ2-7; a possible D gene is TRBD2 (6 bases). Trimming shortened V by 7 bases and J by 2 bases, and 19 bases separated the two germline ends. Germline V gives CDR1 SGHRS, CDR2 YFSETQ. This CDR3 contains 15 residues. The chain's CDR3 is CASALTGTGAYEQYF. The CDR3 coding sequence is TGCGCCAGCGCATTGACCGGGACGGGAGCCTACGAGCAGTACTTC.